This T cell receptor beta chain was documented in a study of beta chain features in type 1 diabetes. Study as a whole: Sorted cell examination encompassed about 110,000,000 cells across all samples.

Findings and caveats of the study: Comparison showed that naive, central memory and Treg TCRB repertoires appeared more similar among patients than among healthy donors.

The sequenced template was cDNA made from the entire isolated RNA. Repertoires were generated with immunoSEQ multiplex PCR, while TCRdb's copy carries only in-frame clones and drops some. The data show 130,000 or so clones, roughly 9.7% seen once. As for this clone: Its antigen is undetermined.

Trimming took off 4 bases at V and 2 bases at J, with 12 bases between the two ends. Germline V gene sequence: CDR1 SGHRS, CDR2 YFSETQ. The CDR3 is 15 residues long. The J gene is TRBJ1-4, the V gene TRBV5-1; no firm D call. This clonotype was sampled from a middle-aged woman in good health. The sequenced sample consisted of central memory CD4+ T cells from blood. This CDR3 reads CASSPSGKTNEKLFF. In DNA, the CDR3 is TGCGCCAGCAGCCCCTCGGGGAAGACTAATGAAAAACTGTTTTTT.